These 10 T cell receptor beta chains were all obtained from the same sample, sequenced in a study of cytomegalovirus exposure and HLA in healthy donors. A multiplex PCR was run with 60 Vbeta primers and 13 Jbeta primers. Clones were sequenced by immunoSEQ multiplex PCR, and TCRdb holds only the in-frame ones, with some missing. Seen here are some 180,000 clones, around 80% observed once, and the top ten hold 2% to 2.5%. The sample consisted of PBMCs. The receptor source for this set is a woman under 40 in good health and CMV-seropositive.

V usage is TRBV10-3 and J usage is TRBJ1-2; 10 bases are a match to TRBD1. Losses at the gene ends were 3 bases for V and 3 bases for J; bases not matched to a gene: 10. The CDR3 is made up of 17 amino acids. The germline gives CDR1 ENHRY, CDR2 SYGVKD. CDR3 in amino acids: CAISEPGTGVGDYGYTF. The CDR3, as DNA: TGTGCCATCAGTGAACCCGGGACAGGGGTTGGGGACTATGGCTACACCTTC.

The chain joins TRBV28 to TRBJ1-5; 7 positions match TRBD1. The V and J ends lost 5 bases and 6 bases, in that order; junction bases with no gene match: 13. Germline V gene sequence: CDR1 MDHEN, CDR2 SYDVKM. The CDR3 length is 16 residues. The CDR3: CASSGRFGTVGQPQHF. CDR3 bases: TGTGCCAGCAGTGGCCGATTCGGGACAGTAGGTCAGCCCCAGCATTTT.

This clone was counted between two and nine times. V and J are TRBV30 and TRBJ2-2; TRBD1 might be the D (5 bases). The CDR3 runs to 13 residues. In germline, CDR1 is GTSNPN, CDR2 SVGIG (reference sequence). CDR3 nucleotide sequence: TGTGGACAGATACCTTTGAACACCGGGGAGCTGTTTTTT. Residues: CGQIPLNTGELFF.

The chain links TRBV6-5 to TRBJ2-3; tentatively, D is TRBD2 (5 bases). This CDR3 is built from 13 residues. Germline V gene sequence: CDR1 MNHEY, CDR2 SVGAGI. V was shortened by 6 bases and J by 7 bases, with 14 bases between the two germline ends. The chain's CDR3 is CASRRGKLNTQYF. In DNA form, the CDR3 reads TGTGCCAGCAGGCGAGGGAAACTCAATACGCAGTATTTT.

This clone was seen just once. The chain has TRBV5-1 and TRBJ2-7, with 13 bases fitting TRBD2. J was trimmed by 2 bases and V by 4 bases; bases with no gene match: 9. Germline V gene sequence: CDR1 SGHRS, CDR2 YFSETQ. The CDR3 runs 17 residues. CDR3 nucleotide sequence: TGCGCCAGCAGCCGACTAGCGGGGGGCATCGAGGCCTACGAGCAGTACTTC. Its protein is CASSRLAGGIEAYEQYF.

Written as DNA, the CDR3 is TGTGCCAGCAGCGAGAGAATGAACACTGAAGCTTTCTTT. Translation: CASSERMNTEAFF. The chain combines TRBV6-5 with TRBJ1-1, with D uncertain. Germline CDR1 reads MNHEY; CDR2 reads SVGAGI. The CDR3 length is 13 residues. The V end was cut by 6 bases, the J end by 0 bases, with 8 bases between.

The rearrangement joins TRBV19 to TRBJ1-2; 9 bases match TRBD1. There are 14 residues in the CDR3. The germline gives CDR1 LNHDA, CDR2 SQIVND (reference sequence). After removal of 8 bases from V and 4 bases from J, the junction contained 8 bases not matched to a gene. CDR3 sequence reads: CASWGQGRPYGYTF. DNA for the CDR3: TGTGCCAGTTGGGGACAGGGAAGGCCCTATGGCTACACCTTC.

This chain connects TRBV19 to TRBJ1-5, with 7 bases aligning to TRBD1. Germline loops: CDR1 LNHDA, CDR2 SQIVND (reference sequence). This CDR3 spans 16 amino acids. The junction had 8 bases not matched to a gene; V was cut back by 5 bases and J by 1 base. The DNA for the CDR3 is TGTGCCAGTAGTCAGGGGGGCCAGAGGAGCAATCAGCCCCAGCATTTT. This gives the protein CASSQGGQRSNQPQHF.

This sequence joins TRBV11-2 and TRBJ2-7; 7 nucleotides align to TRBD1. J lost 4 bases, V lost 4 bases, and 13 bases had no gene match. The CDR3 is made up of 16 amino acids. The germline V gene encodes CDR1 SGHAT and CDR2 FQNNGV. CDR3: CASSSLRSRQGYEQYF. The CDR3 DNA is TGTGCCAGCAGCTCCCTTAGATCCCGACAGGGTTACGAGCAGTACTTC.

This chain links TRBV19 with TRBJ2-1; no reliable D call. The V and J ends lost 3 bases and 9 bases respectively, with 9 bases between them. The V gene's germline CDR1 is LNHDA and CDR2 SQIVND (reference sequence). The CDR3 contains 12 residues. The CDR3 nucleotides read TGTGCCAGTAGTATTCAGCGCGGTGAGCAGTTCTTC. Translated: CASSIQRGEQFF.